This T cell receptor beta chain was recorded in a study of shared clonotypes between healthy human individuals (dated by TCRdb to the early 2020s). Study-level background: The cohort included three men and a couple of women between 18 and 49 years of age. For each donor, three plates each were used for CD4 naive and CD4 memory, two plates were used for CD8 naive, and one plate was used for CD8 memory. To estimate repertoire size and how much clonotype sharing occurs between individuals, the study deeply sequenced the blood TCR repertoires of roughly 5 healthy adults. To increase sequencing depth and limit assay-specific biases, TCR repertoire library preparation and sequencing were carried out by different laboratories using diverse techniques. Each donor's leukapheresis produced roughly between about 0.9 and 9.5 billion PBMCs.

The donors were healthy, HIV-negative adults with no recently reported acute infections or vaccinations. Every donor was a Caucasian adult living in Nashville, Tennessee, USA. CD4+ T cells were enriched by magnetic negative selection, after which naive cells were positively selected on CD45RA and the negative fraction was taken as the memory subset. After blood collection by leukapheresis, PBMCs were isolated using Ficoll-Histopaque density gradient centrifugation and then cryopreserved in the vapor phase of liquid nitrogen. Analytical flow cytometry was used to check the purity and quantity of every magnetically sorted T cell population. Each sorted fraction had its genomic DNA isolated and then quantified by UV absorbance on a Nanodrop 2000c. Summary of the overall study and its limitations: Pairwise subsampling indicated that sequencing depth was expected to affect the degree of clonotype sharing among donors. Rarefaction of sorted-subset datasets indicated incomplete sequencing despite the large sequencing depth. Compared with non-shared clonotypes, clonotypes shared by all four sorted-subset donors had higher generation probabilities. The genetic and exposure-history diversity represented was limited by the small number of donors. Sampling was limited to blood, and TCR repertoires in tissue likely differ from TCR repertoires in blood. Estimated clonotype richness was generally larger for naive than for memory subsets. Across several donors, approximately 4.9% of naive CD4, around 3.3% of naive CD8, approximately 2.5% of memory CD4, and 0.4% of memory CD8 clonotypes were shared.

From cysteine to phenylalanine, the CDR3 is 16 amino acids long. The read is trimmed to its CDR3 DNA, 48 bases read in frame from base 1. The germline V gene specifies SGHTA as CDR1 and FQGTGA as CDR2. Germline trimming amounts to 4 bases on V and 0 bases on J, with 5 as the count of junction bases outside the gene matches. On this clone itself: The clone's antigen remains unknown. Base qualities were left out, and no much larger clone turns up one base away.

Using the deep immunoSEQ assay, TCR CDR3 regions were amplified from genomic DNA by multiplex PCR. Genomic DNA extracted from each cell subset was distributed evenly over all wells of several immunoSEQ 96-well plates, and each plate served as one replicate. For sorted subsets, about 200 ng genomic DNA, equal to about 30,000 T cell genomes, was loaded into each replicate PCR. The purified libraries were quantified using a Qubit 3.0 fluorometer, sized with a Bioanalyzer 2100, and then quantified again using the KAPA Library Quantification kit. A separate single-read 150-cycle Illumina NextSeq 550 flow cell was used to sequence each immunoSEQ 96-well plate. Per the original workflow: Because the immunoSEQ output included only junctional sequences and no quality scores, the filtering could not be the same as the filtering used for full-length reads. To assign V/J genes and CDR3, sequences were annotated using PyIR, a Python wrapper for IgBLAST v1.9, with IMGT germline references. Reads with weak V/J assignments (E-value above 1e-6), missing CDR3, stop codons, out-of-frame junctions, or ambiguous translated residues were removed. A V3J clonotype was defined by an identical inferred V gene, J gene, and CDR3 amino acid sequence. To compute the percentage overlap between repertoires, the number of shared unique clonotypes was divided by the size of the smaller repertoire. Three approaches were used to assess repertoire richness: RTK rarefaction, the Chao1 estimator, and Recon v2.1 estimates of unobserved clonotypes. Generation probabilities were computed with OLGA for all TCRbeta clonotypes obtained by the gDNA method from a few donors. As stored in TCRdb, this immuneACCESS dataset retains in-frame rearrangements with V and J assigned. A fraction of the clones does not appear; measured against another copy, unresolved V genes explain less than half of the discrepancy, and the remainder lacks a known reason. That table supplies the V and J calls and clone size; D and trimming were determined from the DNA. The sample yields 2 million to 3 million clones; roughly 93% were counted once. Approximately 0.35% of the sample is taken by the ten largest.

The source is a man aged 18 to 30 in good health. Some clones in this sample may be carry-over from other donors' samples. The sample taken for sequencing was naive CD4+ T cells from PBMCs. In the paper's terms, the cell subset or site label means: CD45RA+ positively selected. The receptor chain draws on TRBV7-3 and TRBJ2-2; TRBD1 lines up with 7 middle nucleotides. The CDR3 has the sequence CASSYGTAANTGELFF. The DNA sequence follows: TGTGCCAGCAGCTACGGGACAGCCGCGAACACCGGGGAGCTGTTTTTT.